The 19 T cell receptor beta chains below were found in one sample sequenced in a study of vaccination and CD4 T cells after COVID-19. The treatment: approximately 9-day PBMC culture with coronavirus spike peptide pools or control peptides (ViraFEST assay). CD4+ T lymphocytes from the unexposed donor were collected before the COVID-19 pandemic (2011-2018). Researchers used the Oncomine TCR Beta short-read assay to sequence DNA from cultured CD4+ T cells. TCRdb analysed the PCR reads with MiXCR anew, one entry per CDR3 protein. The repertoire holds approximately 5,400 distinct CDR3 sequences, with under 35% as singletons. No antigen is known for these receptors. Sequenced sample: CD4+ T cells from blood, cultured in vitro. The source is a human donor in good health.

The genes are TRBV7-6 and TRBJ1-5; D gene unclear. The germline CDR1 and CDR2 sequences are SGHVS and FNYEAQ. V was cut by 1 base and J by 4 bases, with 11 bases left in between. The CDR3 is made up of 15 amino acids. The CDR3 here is CASSLDSGPNQPQHF. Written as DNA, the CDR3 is TGTGCCAGCAGCTTAGATTCAGGACCTAATCAGCCCCAGCATTTT.

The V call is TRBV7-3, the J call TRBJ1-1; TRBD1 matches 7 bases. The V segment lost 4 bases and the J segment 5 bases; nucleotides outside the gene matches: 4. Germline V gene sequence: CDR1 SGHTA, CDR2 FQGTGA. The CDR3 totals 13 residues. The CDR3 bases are TGTGCCAGCAGCTCGACAGGGAGGACTGAAGCTTTCTTT. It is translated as CASSSTGRTEAFF. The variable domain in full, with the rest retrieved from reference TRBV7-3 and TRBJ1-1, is GAGVSQTPSNKVTEKGKYVELRCDPISGHTALYWYRQSLGQGPEFLIYFQGTGAADDSGLPNDRFFAVRPEGSVSTLKIQRTERGDSAVYLCASSSTGRTEAFFGQGTRLTVV.

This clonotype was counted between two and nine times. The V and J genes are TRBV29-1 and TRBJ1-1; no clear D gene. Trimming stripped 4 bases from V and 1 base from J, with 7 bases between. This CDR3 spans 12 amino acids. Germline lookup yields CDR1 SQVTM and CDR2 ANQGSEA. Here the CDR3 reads CSVGQPNTEAFF. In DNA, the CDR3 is TGCAGCGTTGGTCAGCCGAACACTGAAGCTTTCTTT.

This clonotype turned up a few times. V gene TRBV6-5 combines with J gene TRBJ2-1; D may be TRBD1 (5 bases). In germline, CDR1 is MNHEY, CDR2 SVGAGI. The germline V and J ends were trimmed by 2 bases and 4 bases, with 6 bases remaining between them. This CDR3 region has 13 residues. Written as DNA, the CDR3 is TGTGCCAGCAGTTACGACAGATACAATGAGCAGTTCTTC. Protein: CASSYDRYNEQFF.

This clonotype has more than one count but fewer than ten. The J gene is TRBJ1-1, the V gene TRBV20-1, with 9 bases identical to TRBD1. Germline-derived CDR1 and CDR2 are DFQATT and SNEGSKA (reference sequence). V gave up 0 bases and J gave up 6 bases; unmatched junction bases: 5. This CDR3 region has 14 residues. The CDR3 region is CSARDYRGPAEAFF. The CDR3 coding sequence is TGCAGTGCTAGAGACTACAGGGGGCCGGCTGAAGCTTTCTTT.

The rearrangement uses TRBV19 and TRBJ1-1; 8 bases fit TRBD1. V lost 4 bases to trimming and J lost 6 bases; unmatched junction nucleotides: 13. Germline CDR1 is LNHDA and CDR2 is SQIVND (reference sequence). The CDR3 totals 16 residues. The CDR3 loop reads CASSRAMDRVGAEAFF. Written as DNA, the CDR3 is TGTGCCAGTAGTAGGGCTATGGACAGGGTCGGCGCTGAAGCTTTCTTT.

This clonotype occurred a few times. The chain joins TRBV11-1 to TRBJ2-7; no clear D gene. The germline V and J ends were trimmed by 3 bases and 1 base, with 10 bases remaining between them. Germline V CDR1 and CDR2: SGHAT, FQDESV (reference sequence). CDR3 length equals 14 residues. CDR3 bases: TGTGCCAGCAGCTTCCGTGAAAGATCCTACGAGCAGTACTTC. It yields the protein CASSFRERSYEQYF.

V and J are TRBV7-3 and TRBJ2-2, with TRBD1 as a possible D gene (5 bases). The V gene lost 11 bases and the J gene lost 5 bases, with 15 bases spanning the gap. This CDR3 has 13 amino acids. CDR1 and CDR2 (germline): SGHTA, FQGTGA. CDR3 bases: TGTGCCTCCGGGCAGGGTGGAACCGGGGAGCTGTTTTTT. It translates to CASGQGGTGELFF. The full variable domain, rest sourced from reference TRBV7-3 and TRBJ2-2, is GAGVSQTPSNKVTEKGKYVELRCDPISGHTALYWYRQSLGQGPEFLIYFQGTGAADDSGLPNDRFFAVRPEGSVSTLKIQRTERGDSAVYLCASGQGGTGELFFGEGSRLTVL.

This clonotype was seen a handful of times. CDR3 protein: CASSKTGVIDSPLHF. In DNA form, the CDR3 reads TGTGCCAGTAGTAAGACAGGGGTGATTGATTCACCCCTCCACTTT. The rearrangement joins TRBV19 to TRBJ1-6, with 8 bases lining up with TRBD1. Looked up from germline, CDR1 is LNHDA and CDR2 is SQIVND (reference sequence). Losses at the gene ends were 4 bases for V and 8 bases for J; bases not matched to a gene: 7. CDR3 size: 15 residues.

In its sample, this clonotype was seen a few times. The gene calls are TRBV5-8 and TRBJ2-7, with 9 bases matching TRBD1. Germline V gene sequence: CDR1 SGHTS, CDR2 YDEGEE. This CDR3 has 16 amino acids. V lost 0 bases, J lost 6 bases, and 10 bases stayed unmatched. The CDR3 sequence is CASSLATGQGTREQYF. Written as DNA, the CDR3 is TGTGCCAGCAGCTTGGCCACAGGACAGGGGACGCGCGAGCAGTACTTC.

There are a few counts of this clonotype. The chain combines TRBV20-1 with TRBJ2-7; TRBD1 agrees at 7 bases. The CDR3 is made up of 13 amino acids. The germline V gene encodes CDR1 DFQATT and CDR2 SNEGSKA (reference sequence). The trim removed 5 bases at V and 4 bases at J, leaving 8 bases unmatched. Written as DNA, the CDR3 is TGCAGTGCTGACCGGGACAGAGGATACGAGCAGTACTTC. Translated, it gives CSADRDRGYEQYF.

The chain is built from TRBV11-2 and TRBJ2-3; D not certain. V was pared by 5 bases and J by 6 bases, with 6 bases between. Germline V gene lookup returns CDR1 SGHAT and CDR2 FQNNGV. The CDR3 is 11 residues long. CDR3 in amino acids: CASSPRDTQYF. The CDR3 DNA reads TGTGCCAGCAGCCCCCGGGATACGCAGTATTTT.

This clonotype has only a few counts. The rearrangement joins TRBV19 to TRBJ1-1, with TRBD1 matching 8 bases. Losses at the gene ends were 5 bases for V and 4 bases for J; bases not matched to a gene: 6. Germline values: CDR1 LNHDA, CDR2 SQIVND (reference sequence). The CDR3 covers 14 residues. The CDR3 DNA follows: TGTGCCAGTAGTCCTACGGACAGGGCCACTGAAGCTTTCTTT. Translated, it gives CASSPTDRATEAFF.

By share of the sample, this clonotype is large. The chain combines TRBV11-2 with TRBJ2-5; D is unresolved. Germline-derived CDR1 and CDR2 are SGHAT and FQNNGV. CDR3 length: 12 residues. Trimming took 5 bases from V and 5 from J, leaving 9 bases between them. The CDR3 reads CASSLTRETQYF. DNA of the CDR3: TGTGCCAGCAGCCTTACCAGGGAGACCCAGTACTTC.

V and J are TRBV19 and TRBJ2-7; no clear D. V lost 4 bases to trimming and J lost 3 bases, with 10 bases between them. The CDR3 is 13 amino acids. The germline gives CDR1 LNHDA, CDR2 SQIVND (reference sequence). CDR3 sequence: CASSRTKDYEQYF. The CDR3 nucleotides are TGTGCCAGTAGTAGGACCAAAGACTACGAGCAGTACTTC.

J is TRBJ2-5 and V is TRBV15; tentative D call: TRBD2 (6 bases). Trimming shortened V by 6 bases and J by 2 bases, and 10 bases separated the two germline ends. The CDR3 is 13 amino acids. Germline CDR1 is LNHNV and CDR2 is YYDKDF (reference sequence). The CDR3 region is CATSFRGQETQYF. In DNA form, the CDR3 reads TGTGCCACCAGTTTCCGGGGGCAAGAGACCCAGTACTTC.

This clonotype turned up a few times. DNA of the CDR3: TGTGCCAGCAGATTCGCGGGTAACACAGATACGCAGTATTTT. Residues: CASRFAGNTDTQYF. This chain uses TRBV6-5 with TRBJ2-3; the D gene is possibly TRBD2 (5 bases). Germline CDR1 is MNHEY and CDR2 is SVGAGI. This CDR3 has 14 amino acids. Between the trimmed V and J ends, which lost 6 bases and 2 bases, there was a span of 12 bases.

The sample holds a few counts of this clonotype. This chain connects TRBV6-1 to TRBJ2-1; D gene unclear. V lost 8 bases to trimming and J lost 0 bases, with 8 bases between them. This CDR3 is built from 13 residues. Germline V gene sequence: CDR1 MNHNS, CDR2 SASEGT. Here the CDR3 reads CASEGVSYNEQFF. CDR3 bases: TGTGCCAGCGAAGGCGTCTCCTACAATGAGCAGTTCTTC.

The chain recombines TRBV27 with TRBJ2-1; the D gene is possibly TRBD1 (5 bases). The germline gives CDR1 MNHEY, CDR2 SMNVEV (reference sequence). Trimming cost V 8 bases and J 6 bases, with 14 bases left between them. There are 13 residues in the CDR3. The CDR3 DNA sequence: TGTGCCAGCGGGGTGGGCAGGGCCAATGAGCAGTTCTTC. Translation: CASGVGRANEQFF.